This T cell receptor (beta chain) was captured by sequencing in a study of cytomegalovirus exposure and HLA in healthy donors. Findings and caveats of the study: In a later analysis, several top co-occurrence clusters appeared linked to parvovirus B19, influenza, CMV and Epstein-Barr virus.

This clone was seen only a few times. Its antigen remains unidentified. PCR used 60 Vbeta primers and 13 Jbeta primers. Under the authors' procedure: Unique TCR beta chains totaled some 88 million in a later count, with around 12 million of them shared. TCRdb's table, derived via immunoSEQ multiplex PCR, lists solely in-frame clones and lacks some. V and J calls and clone size are those listed in that table; D and trimming were worked out from the DNA. The table records roughly 140,000 clones, around 77% of them present only once. Germline V gene sequence: CDR1 MNHNS, CDR2 SASEGT. After removal of 6 bases from V and 4 bases from J, the junction contained 8 bases not matched to a gene. CDR3 length: 15 amino acids.

This TCR derives from a man younger than 40 in good health and CMV-seronegative. The chain combines TRBV6-1 with TRBJ1-2, with 10 bases aligning to TRBD1. Material for sequencing was PBMCs. As DNA, the CDR3 is TGTGCCAGCAGGACTACGGACAGGGGGGGCTATGGCTACACCTTC. Translating it yields CASRTTDRGGYGYTF.